Each of the 20 T cell receptor beta chains below was sequenced from the same sample in a study of technical replicates of blood from several donors listed by TCRdb under 2017. The method behind the library was the immunoSEQ multiplex PCR assay. TCRdb re-hosts the immuneACCESS table, in-frame sequences only. Its copies lack some clones; in the studies checked, an unresolved V gene accounts for under half of them, and the cause for the rest is not known. In this sample the table shows about 58,000 clones, 91% of which occur a single time. Around 3.9% of the sample is taken by the ten largest. The sample taken for sequencing was PBMCs. Source of these receptors: a human donor in good health. Some clones in this sample may be carry-over from other donors' samples.

Concerning this clone itself: A read error may produce the germline difference seen at one junction end. The rearrangement joins TRBV2 to TRBJ2-1, with 9 bases fitting TRBD2. Per the germline V gene, CDR1 is SNHLY and CDR2 is FYNNEI. The CDR3 has 11 residues. The CDR3 region has the DNA TGTGCCAGCAGTGCGACTAGCGGAGGGGTCTTC. Translated: CASSATSGGVF.

V is TRBV4-3 and J is TRBJ2-2; tentatively, D is TRBD2 (6 bases). Germline V gene data show CDR1 as LGHNA and CDR2 as YSLEER. This CDR3 has 16 residues. Trimming shortened V by 0 bases and J by 0 bases, and 8 bases separated the two germline ends. The chain's CDR3 is CASSQDWRANTGELFF. The DNA for the CDR3 is TGCGCCAGCAGCCAAGATTGGAGGGCGAACACCGGGGAGCTGTTTTTT.

The chain uses TRBV29-1 and TRBJ1-5; D uncertain. V lost 5 bases, J lost 3 bases, and 17 bases lay in between. CDR3 length: 15 residues. CDR1 SQVTM and CDR2 ANQGSEA come from the germline V gene. Here the CDR3 reads CSVIVAGGVNQPQHF. For the CDR3, the DNA is TGCAGCGTTATCGTGGCCGGCGGGGTCAATCAGCCCCAGCATTTT.

The CDR3 is CASSSSSGGVDEQFF. CDR3 sequence (DNA): TGTGCCAGCAGTTCCTCTAGCGGGGGAGTCGATGAGCAGTTCTTC. This chain connects TRBV6-5 to TRBJ2-1, with 10 positions matching TRBD2. CDR1 is MNHEY, CDR2 SVGAGI, per germline. Unmatched junction bases numbered 8, after V lost 4 bases and J lost 8 bases. This CDR3 comprises 15 residues.

J is TRBJ1-1 and V is TRBV19, with D hard to call. Germline-derived CDR1 and CDR2 are LNHDA and SQIVND (reference sequence). The germline V and J ends were trimmed by 7 bases and 4 bases, with 13 bases remaining between them. The length of the CDR3 is 13 residues. Here the CDR3 DNA reads TGTGCCAGTAATTGGAGGGCGAGCACTGAAGCTTTCTTT. The encoded protein is CASNWRASTEAFF. Looking up the rest from reference TRBV19 and TRBJ1-1 gives the full variable domain: DGGITQSPKYLFRKEGQNVTLSCEQNLNHDAMYWYRQDPGQGLRLIYYSQIVNDFQKGDIAEGYSVSREKKESFPLTVTSAQKNPTAFYLCASNWRASTEAFFGQGTRLTVV.

The J gene is TRBJ1-1, the V gene TRBV19; D perhaps matches TRBD1 (5 bases). The CDR3 runs 14 residues. From germline, CDR1 is LNHDA and CDR2 SQIVND (reference sequence). Deletions cut 7 bases from V and 4 bases from J, with 16 bases between. CDR3 in amino acids: CASTIRPGGTEAFF. The CDR3 coding sequence is TGTGCCAGTACGATAAGGCCGGGGGGCACTGAAGCTTTCTTT.

The table lists this clone with a count of one. This sequence joins TRBV28 and TRBJ1-4; perhaps TRBD1 as D (6 bases). The CDR3 consists of 14 residues. V lost 4 bases and J lost 8, with 14 bases in between. Per germline, CDR1 MDHEN and CDR2 SYDVKM. The CDR3 protein is CASSWTGTREKLFF. CDR3 bases: TGTGCCAGCAGTTGGACCGGGACAAGGGAAAAACTGTTTTTT.

CDR3: CASSSLAGVETQYF. The DNA for the CDR3 is TGTGCCAGCAGCTCCCTAGCGGGGGTGGAGACCCAGTACTTC. This chain joins TRBV13 and TRBJ2-5; the match to TRBD2 covers 10 bases. Germline V gene data show CDR1 as PRHDT and CDR2 as FYEKMQ (reference sequence). Unmatched junction bases numbered 4, after V lost 4 bases and J lost 5 bases. The CDR3 is made up of 14 amino acids.

The CDR3 loop reads CASAGLAGAYNEQFF. In nucleotides, the CDR3 is TGTGCCAGCGCAGGACTAGCGGGGGCTTACAATGAGCAGTTCTTC. V is TRBV7-2 and J is TRBJ2-1; 13 bases align to TRBD2. J was trimmed by 4 bases and V by 8 bases; bases with no gene match: 5. CDR1 and CDR2 from the germline V gene are SGHTA and FQGNSA. CDR3 length: 15 amino acids.

The chain recombines TRBV7-2 with TRBJ2-3; TRBD2 matches at 13 bases. Looked up from germline, CDR1 is SGHTA and CDR2 is FQGNSA. J lost 5 bases, V lost 5 bases, and 7 bases had no gene match. This CDR3 has 16 amino acids. This CDR3 is CASSQGTSGTRDTQYF. CDR3 DNA: TGTGCCAGCAGCCAAGGGACTAGCGGGACAAGAGATACGCAGTATTTT.

The gene calls are TRBV15 and TRBJ2-1; 10 bases are shared with TRBD2. The CDR3 is made up of 16 amino acids. Germline loops: CDR1 LNHNV, CDR2 YYDKDF (reference sequence). J was trimmed by 8 bases and V by 0 bases; bases with no gene match: 7. CDR3 coding DNA: TGTGCCACCAGCAGAGATTTAGCGGGGGGTTTCTATGAGCAGTTCTTC. It yields the protein CATSRDLAGGFYEQFF. The full variable domain, completed using reference TRBV15 and TRBJ2-1, is DAMVIQNPRYQVTQFGKPVTLSCSQTLNHNVMYWYQQKSSQAPKLLFHYYDKDFNNEADTPDNFQSRRPNTSFCFLDIRSPGLGDTAMYLCATSRDLAGGFYEQFFGPGTRLTVL.

V and J are TRBV5-1 and TRBJ1-6, with 8 bases fitting TRBD1. V shed 0 bases and J 7 bases; nucleotides not matched to a gene: 3. The germline CDR1 and CDR2 sequences are SGHRS and YFSETQ. This CDR3 is 15 amino acids long. CDR3 sequence reads: CASSLVRQGNSPLHF. The CDR3 DNA is TGCGCCAGCAGCTTGGTAAGACAGGGGAATTCACCCCTCCACTTT.

The chain joins TRBV7-9 to TRBJ2-7; 8 bases are shared with TRBD1. The V and J ends lost 1 base and 5 bases, in that order; junction bases with no gene match: 10. Germline CDR1 is SEHNR and CDR2 is FQNEAQ (reference sequence). The CDR3 consists of 16 residues. CDR3 region: CASSLEGQARPHEQYF. The CDR3 DNA sequence: TGTGCCAGCAGCTTAGAGGGACAGGCCCGACCTCACGAGCAGTACTTC.

V gene TRBV5-6 combines with J gene TRBJ2-2; D unresolved. V was shortened by 6 bases and J by 1 base, with 10 bases between the two germline ends. Germline-derived CDR1 and CDR2 are SGHDT and YYEEEE. CDR3 length: 14 residues. CDR3 protein: CASNLLRNTGELFF. The CDR3 DNA follows: TGTGCCAGCAACTTACTTCGGAACACCGGGGAGCTGTTTTTT.

This chain links TRBV6-6 with TRBJ2-7, with TRBD2 matching 11 bases. The J segment lost 6 bases and the V segment lost 2 bases, leaving 9 bases of the junction unmatched. Germline-derived CDR1 and CDR2 are MNHNY and SVGAGI (reference sequence). The CDR3 has 16 residues. The CDR3 is CASSYAVLAGGGEQYF. Written as DNA, the CDR3 is TGTGCCAGCAGTTACGCAGTGCTAGCGGGAGGAGGCGAGCAGTACTTC.

This sequence joins TRBV4-2 and TRBJ1-2; D might be TRBD1 (5 bases). The germline V gene encodes CDR1 LGHNA and CDR2 YNFKEQ. Trimming pared 1 base from V and 2 bases from J, leaving 8 bases between. This CDR3 comprises 14 residues. CDR3 region: CASSQGGRNYGYTF. The CDR3 DNA sequence: TGTGCCAGCAGCCAAGGGGGCCGAAACTATGGCTACACCTTC.

The V and J genes are TRBV5-1 and TRBJ2-7; 7 nucleotides align to TRBD1. V lost 5 bases and J lost 1; bases outside the gene matches: 6. The V gene's germline CDR1 is SGHRS and CDR2 YFSETQ. The CDR3 covers 14 residues. Here the CDR3 DNA reads TGCGCCAGCAGGAGGACAGGTCTATCCTACGAGCAGTACTTC. It yields the protein CASRRTGLSYEQYF. Using reference TRBV5-1 and TRBJ2-7 for the parts outside the CDR3, the full variable domain is KAGVTQTPRYLIKTRGQQVTLSCSPISGHRSVSWYQQTPGQGLQFLFEYFSETQRNKGNFPGRFSGRQFSNSRSEMNVSTLELGDSALYLCASRRTGLSYEQYFGPGTRLTVT.

The chain joins TRBV7-8 to TRBJ1-1; a possible D gene is TRBD1 (6 bases). Trimming removed 3 bases from V and 5 bases from J, with 13 bases in between. The CDR3 length is 14 residues. Germline CDR1 is SGHVS and CDR2 is FQNEAQ. Here the CDR3 reads CASSLFQGRTEAFF. The CDR3 DNA reads as TGTGCCAGCAGCTTGTTTCAGGGGCGGACTGAAGCTTTCTTT.

The rearrangement uses TRBV19 and TRBJ1-6, with a possible D match to TRBD1 (6 bases). The germline V gene encodes CDR1 LNHDA and CDR2 SQIVND (reference sequence). V dropped 0 bases and J dropped 8 bases, with 11 bases sitting between them. The CDR3 runs to 15 residues. CDR3 coding DNA: TGTGCCAGTAGTATAGATTTGACAGGAGATTCACCCCTCCACTTT. Its protein is CASSIDLTGDSPLHF.

V and J are TRBV5-1 and TRBJ2-2; a weak D match, TRBD2 (6 bases). This CDR3 region has 15 residues. Germline V CDR1 and CDR2: SGHRS, YFSETQ. With 4 bases removed from V and 2 bases from J, the gap between germline ends came to 12 bases. The CDR3, as DNA: TGCGCCAGCAGCCTCGCGGGACCTAACACCGGGGAGCTGTTTTTT. Its protein is CASSLAGPNTGELFF.